This entry lists 13 T cell receptor beta chains sequenced from one sample in a study of T cell responses to AZD1222 COVID-19 vaccine. Sequencing used immunoSEQ multiplex PCR; TCRdb keeps in-frame clones, though not all of them. This sample has about 260,000 clones, with 93% found just once. The source was peripheral blood, collected on day 0 of AZD1222 vaccination. Receptor source: an adult in good health.

This clone has only a few counts. The CDR3 sequence: CSAAIREQYF. CDR3 bases: TGCAGTGCCGCCATTCGCGAGCAGTACTTC. The chain is built from TRBV20-1 and TRBJ2-7; D is uncertain. The CDR3 consists of 10 residues. V was shortened by 6 bases and J by 6 bases, with 9 bases between the two germline ends. Germline values: CDR1 DFQATT, CDR2 SNEGSKA (reference sequence).

This rearrangement joins TRBV6-5 to TRBJ1-2; a weak D match, TRBD1 (6 bases). Trimming left V 0 bases short and J 7 bases short, with 15 bases between. CDR1 and CDR2 from the germline V gene are MNHEY and SVGAGI. The CDR3 loop spans 15 amino acids. Here the CDR3 reads CASSYSYREGTGYTF. CDR3 DNA sequence: TGTGCCAGCAGTTACTCCTACAGGGAGGGGACTGGCTACACCTTC.

The genes are TRBV6-1 and TRBJ1-2, with 7 nucleotides matching TRBD1. The CDR3 contains 15 residues. V was pared by 3 bases and J by 4 bases, with 8 bases of the junction left unmatched. Germline assignment: CDR1 MNHNS and CDR2 SASEGT. This chain's CDR3 is CASSEFIGGAYGYTF. CDR3 DNA sequence: TGTGCCAGCAGTGAGTTTATAGGGGGCGCCTATGGCTACACCTTC.

This clone has just a few counts. The chain uses TRBV24-1 and TRBJ2-3; D not resolved. The V gene lost 3 bases and the J gene lost 0 bases, with 9 bases spanning the gap. Looked up from germline, CDR1 is KGHDR and CDR2 is SFDVKD. The CDR3 consists of 15 residues. The CDR3 DNA sequence: TGTGCCACCAGTGATGTGGTCCCTAGCACAGATACGCAGTATTTT. Translated: CATSDVVPSTDTQYF.

This chain uses TRBV24-1 with TRBJ2-2, with 13 positions matching TRBD2. CDR1 and CDR2 (germline): KGHDR, SFDVKD. V trimming: 4 bases; J trimming: 7 bases; junction bases outside the gene matches: 5. CDR3 length: 16 residues. The CDR3 region is CATSDWTSGGDGELFF. As DNA, the CDR3 is TGTGCCACCAGTGACTGGACTAGCGGGGGCGACGGGGAGCTGTTTTTT.

The chain has TRBV7-9 and TRBJ2-7; unclear D gene. V shed 5 bases and J shed 0 bases, with 11 bases lying between them. There are 14 residues in the CDR3. CDR1 is SEHNR and CDR2 is FQNEAQ in the germline V gene (reference sequence). CDR3 region: CASSPRSGSYEQYF. In DNA form, the CDR3 reads TGTGCCAGCAGCCCAAGGTCGGGCTCCTACGAGCAGTACTTC.

This clone occurred once. V gene TRBV10-3 combines with J gene TRBJ2-2, with D possibly TRBD1 on 6 matching bases. Trimming shortened V by 5 bases and J by 4 bases, and 14 bases separated the two germline ends. CDR3 length: 15 residues. Germline V gene sequence: CDR1 ENHRY, CDR2 SYGVKD. The CDR3 spells CAISTAGDRTGELFF. The CDR3 DNA reads as TGTGCCATCAGTACGGCAGGGGATCGCACCGGGGAGCTGTTTTTT.

This chain connects TRBV6-6 to TRBJ2-1, with unresolved D. Germline CDR1 is MNHNY and CDR2 is SVGAGI (reference sequence). This CDR3 contains 11 residues. V lost 4 bases and J 7 bases, leaving 5 bases between the germline ends. Written as DNA, the CDR3 is TGTGCCAGCAGTTTCGGGAATGAGCAGTTCTTC. The encoded protein is CASSFGNEQFF.

V is TRBV19 and J is TRBJ2-5; D gene unclear. CDR3 size: 12 residues. In germline, CDR1 is LNHDA, CDR2 SQIVND (reference sequence). Deletions cut 4 bases from V and 4 bases from J, with 7 bases between. CDR3 amino acids: CASSTLGETQYF. The CDR3 DNA is TGTGCCAGTAGTACCCTAGGAGAGACCCAGTACTTC.

J is TRBJ1-2 and V is TRBV6-5; 7 bases fit TRBD1. CDR3 size: 13 residues. Germline V gene sequence: CDR1 MNHEY, CDR2 SVGAGI. The J segment lost 8 bases and the V segment lost 0 bases, leaving 3 bases of the junction unmatched. The CDR3 loop is CASSYSTGKGYTF. As DNA, the CDR3 is TGTGCCAGCAGTTACTCGACAGGGAAGGGCTACACCTTC.

V and J are TRBV29-1 and TRBJ2-5; possible D gene TRBD1, 6 bases. CDR3 length equals 13 residues. The V gene lost 7 bases and the J gene lost 2 bases, with 14 bases spanning the gap. Germline V gives CDR1 SQVTM, CDR2 ANQGSEA. CDR3 nucleotide sequence: TGCAGCGCAGATAACAGGGTACAAGAGACCCAGTACTTC. It translates to CSADNRVQETQYF.

The chain employs TRBV28 and TRBJ2-2; possible D gene TRBD1, 6 bases. The CDR3 runs to 13 residues. Trimming cost V 10 bases and J 6 bases, with 15 bases left between them. Germline lookup yields CDR1 MDHEN and CDR2 SYDVKM. CDR3 DNA sequence: TGTGCCACTTATAACAGGGACCCCGGGGAGCTGTTTTTT. Amino acids: CATYNRDPGELFF. Full variable domain (outside the CDR3, taken from reference TRBV28 and TRBJ2-2): DVKVTQSSRYLVKRTGEKVFLECVQDMDHENMFWYRQDPGLGLRLIYFSYDVKMKEKGDIPEGYSVSREKKERFSLILESASTNQTSMYLCATYNRDPGELFFGEGSRLTVL.

This clone was observed a single time. The chain combines TRBV20-1 with TRBJ2-1, with D tentatively TRBD1 or TRBD2 (5 bases each). The CDR3 runs 10 residues. CDR1 and CDR2 from the germline V gene are DFQATT and SNEGSKA (reference sequence). V was pared by 7 bases and J by 5 bases, with 6 bases between. The CDR3 region is CSGGNNEQFF. CDR3 DNA sequence: TGCAGTGGGGGGAACAATGAGCAGTTCTTC.